This TCR beta chain is drawn from a study of OX40 agonist ivuxolimab in advanced cancers. Looking at the study overall: Patients were roughly 83% male with ages roughly 20 to 90, mean 60.

Study results and caveats: Clonal expansion from baseline to week 6 occurred in both CD4+ and CD8+ T cells. Also present in some nonresponders was a low level of normalized T-cell clonal expansion.

Cycle 7 day 1, cycle 4 day 1, and baseline were the timepoints at which blood was sampled. Germline V gene data show CDR1 as SGDLS and CDR2 as YYNGEE. Trimming removed 1 base at V and 7 bases at J, with 12 bases between. CDR3 length: 15 residues. Of note for this clone: Its specificity is unknown.

TCRdb keeps only in-frame clones here, not all; method: immunoSEQ multiplex PCR. The sample shows more than 60,000 clones, approximately 89% of them seen only once. The rearrangement uses TRBV9 and TRBJ1-6, with D unclear. This specimen consisted of CD4+ or CD8+ T cells sorted from blood, obtained in a trial of the OX40 agonist ivuxolimab. This TCR was recovered from an adult with an advanced solid tumor such as melanoma, head and neck, liver or kidney cancer. The CDR3 protein is CASSVRSDRNSPLHF. DNA for the CDR3: TGTGCCAGCAGCGTACGGTCCGATAGAAATTCACCCCTCCACTTT.